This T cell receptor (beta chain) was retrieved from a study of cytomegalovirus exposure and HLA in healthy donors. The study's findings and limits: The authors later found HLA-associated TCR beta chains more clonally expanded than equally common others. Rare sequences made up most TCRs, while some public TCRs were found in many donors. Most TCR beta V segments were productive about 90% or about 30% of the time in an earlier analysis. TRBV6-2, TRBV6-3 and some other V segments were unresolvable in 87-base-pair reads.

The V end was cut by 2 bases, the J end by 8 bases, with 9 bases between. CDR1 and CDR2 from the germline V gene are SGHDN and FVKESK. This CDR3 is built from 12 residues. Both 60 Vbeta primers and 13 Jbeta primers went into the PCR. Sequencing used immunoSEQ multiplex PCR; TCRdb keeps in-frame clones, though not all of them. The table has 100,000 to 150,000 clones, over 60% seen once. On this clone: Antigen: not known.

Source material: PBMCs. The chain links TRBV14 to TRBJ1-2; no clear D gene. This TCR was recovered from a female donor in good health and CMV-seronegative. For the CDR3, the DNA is TGTGCCAGCAGCCAACCGGGTCTCGGCTACACCTTC. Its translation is CASSQPGLGYTF.